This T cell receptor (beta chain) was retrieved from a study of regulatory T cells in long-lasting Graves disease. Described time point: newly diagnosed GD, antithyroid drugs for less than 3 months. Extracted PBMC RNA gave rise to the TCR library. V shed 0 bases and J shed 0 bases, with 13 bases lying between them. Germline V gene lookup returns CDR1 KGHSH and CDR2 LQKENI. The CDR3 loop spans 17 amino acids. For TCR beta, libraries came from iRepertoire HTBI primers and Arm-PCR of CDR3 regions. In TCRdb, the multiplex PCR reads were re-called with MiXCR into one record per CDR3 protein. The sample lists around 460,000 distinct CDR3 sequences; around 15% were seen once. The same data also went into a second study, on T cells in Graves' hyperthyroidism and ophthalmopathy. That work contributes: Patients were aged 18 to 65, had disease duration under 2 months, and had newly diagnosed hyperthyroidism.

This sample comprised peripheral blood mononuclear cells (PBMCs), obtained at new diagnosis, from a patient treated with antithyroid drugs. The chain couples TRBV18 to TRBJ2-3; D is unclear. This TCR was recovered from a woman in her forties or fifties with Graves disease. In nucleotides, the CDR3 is TGTGCCAGCTCACCACCTGTGGCGGAAAGTAGCACAGATACGCAGTATTTT. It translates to CASSPPVAESSTDTQYF.